Described below is a single TCR beta chain sequence and its context. Its antigen is still unknown. One base away there is no much larger clone; base qualities are not given. The time point label for this specimen denotes: baseline before first vaccination. Samples from vaccinated people were obtained from the UK trials COV001 and COV002, which included a single-blind randomized controlled phase 2/3 trial of AZD1222 (ChAdOx1 nCoV-19) in healthy adults. For TCRbeta chain sequencing, PBMC samples were collected from trial participants at day 0 and at day 28 after the second dose. Including the terminal cysteine and phenylalanine, the CDR3 comprises 13 residues. The only DNA kept is the CDR3, 39 bases in frame from the first base. The junction carries 11 bases between V and J, which are trimmed by 2 bases and 9 bases respectively. For CDR1 and CDR2, the germline V gene lists MDHEN and SYDVKM. The CDR3 regions of human TCRbeta chains were analyzed by immunosequencing. The source study handled its data this way. TCRs in the repertoires were matched against a reference library of SARS-CoV-2-specific TCRs that had been generated with the MIRA antigen-specificity platform. Breadth was defined as the fraction of unique TCRs that were SARS-CoV-2-associated. Depth was defined as the fraction of total T cells that were SARS-CoV-2-associated. Using the MIRA data, each spike-specific TCR was mapped to the spike region that the TCR reacts to and placed in a CD4 or CD8 class. Log10-transformed breadth and depth values were compared by one-way ANOVA with Sidak's multiple comparisons tests. This is the immuneACCESS table as TCRdb keeps it, with only in-frame sequences that have V and J called. A part of the clones is gone; compared with another copy, unresolved V genes explain less than half, and the rest is unexplained. V, J and clone size were drawn from that table, and D and trimming were deduced from the DNA. This sample has 100,000 or so clones in its table, and about 86% of those were observed once. The ten largest clones add up to over 1.2% of the sample.

This sample stems from a study of T cell responses to AZD1222 COVID-19 vaccine (dated by TCRdb to about 2021). Regarding the study in general: AZD1222 recipients whose second dose came at about 4 weeks and those whose second dose came at about 12 weeks were combined into one group, since spike-specific TCR depth and breadth did not differ between the two schedules. TCR sequencing was performed for over 230 trial participants, of whom around 200 were given two doses of AZD1222 and approximately 25 were given two doses of MenACWY control vaccine. Trial participants were enrolled into age subgroups of 18-55, 56-69 and 70-plus years, which contained about 150, 28 and 57 TCR-sequenced participants, respectively. The investigation overall reported the following: Because no day 14 peak-response samples were available, the repertoires could be characterized only after the peak T cell response. In the small 56-69-year group, the increase in depth fell short of significance, most likely because of low power. After two AZD1222 doses, both the breadth and the depth of spike-specific TCRs were significantly higher than at day 0 and than in MenACWY recipients. Only six AZD1222 recipients were SARS-CoV-2 seropositive at baseline, limiting conclusions about previously exposed vaccinees. Epitopes outside the regions mutated in the B.1.351 and B.1.1.7 variants were reportedly recognized by nearly half of the unique spike-specific TCRs. The whole spike protein was spanned by vaccine-associated CD4 TCRs, and dominant responses were seen in regions 160-218 and 743-854. Most participants were white British and females outnumbered males, and the authors suggested that clonal diversity may have been underestimated.

The TCR originated in an adult in good health. This sample comprised peripheral blood, obtained on day 0 of AZD1222 vaccination. The chain was built from TRBV28 and TRBJ1-5; the D gene identity is not certain. The DNA sequence reads TGTGCCAGCAGTTTACAAGATCCACGGCCCCAGCATTTT. Translated, it reads CASSLQDPRPQHF.